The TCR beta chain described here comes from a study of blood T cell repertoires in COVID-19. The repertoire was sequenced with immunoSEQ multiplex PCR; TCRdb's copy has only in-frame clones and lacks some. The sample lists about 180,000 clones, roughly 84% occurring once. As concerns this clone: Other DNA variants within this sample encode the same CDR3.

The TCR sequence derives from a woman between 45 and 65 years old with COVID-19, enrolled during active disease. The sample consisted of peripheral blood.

The CDR3 protein is CASSSPTENTEAFF. DNA of the CDR3: TGTGCCAGCAGCTCACCGACAGAGAACACTGAAGCTTTCTTT. V gene TRBV6-5 combines with J gene TRBJ1-1, with a weak D call TRBD1 (5 bases). V was cut by 6 bases and J by 1 base, with 12 bases left in between. Germline CDR1 and CDR2: MNHEY and SVGAGI. The CDR3 loop spans 14 amino acids.